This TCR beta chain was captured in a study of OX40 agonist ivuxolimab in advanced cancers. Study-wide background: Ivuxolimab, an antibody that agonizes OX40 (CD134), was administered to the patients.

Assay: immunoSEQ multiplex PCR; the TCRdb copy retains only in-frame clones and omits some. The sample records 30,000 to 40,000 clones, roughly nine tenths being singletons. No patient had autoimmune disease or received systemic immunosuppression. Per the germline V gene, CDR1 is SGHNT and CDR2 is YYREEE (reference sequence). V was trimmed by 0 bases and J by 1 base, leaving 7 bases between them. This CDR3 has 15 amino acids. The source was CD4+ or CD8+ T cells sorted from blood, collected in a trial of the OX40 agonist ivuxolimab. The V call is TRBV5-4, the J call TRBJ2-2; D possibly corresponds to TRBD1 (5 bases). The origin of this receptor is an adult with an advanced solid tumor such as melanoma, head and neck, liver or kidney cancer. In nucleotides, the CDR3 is TGTGCCAGCAGCTTGGTGCAGGGGAACACCGGGGAGCTGTTTTTT. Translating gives CASSLVQGNTGELFF.